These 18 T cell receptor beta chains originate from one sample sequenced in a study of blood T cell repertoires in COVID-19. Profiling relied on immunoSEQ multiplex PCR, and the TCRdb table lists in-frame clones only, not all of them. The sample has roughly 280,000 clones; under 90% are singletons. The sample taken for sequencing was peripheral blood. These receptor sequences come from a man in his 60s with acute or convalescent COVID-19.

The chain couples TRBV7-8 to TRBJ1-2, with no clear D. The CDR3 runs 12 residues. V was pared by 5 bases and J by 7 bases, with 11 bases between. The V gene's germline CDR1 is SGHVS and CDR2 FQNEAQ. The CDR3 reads CASSPPGFGYTF. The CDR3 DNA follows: TGTGCCAGCAGCCCCCCCGGGTTTGGCTACACCTTC.

The CDR3 nucleotides read TGTGCCATCAGTGAGTCGCCGACTAGCGGGAGCAGCTCCTACAATGAGCAGTTCTTC. Translation gives CAISESPTSGSSSYNEQFF. V usage is TRBV10-3 and J usage is TRBJ2-1; 12 positions match TRBD2. CDR1 ENHRY and CDR2 SYGVKD come from the germline V gene. With 0 bases clipped from V and 0 bases from J, the junction kept 6 bases outside the gene matches. The CDR3 extends over 19 amino acids.

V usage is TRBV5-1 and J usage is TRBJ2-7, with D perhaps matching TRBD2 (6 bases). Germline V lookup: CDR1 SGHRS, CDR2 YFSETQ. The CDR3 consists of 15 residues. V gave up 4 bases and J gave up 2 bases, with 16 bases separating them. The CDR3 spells CASSAGSTLTYEQYF. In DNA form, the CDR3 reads TGCGCCAGCAGCGCCGGGAGTACATTGACCTACGAGCAGTACTTC.

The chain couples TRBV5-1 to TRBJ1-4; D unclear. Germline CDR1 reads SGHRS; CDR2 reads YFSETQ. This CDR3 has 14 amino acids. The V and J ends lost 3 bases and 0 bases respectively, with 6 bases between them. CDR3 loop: CASSSLATNEKLFF. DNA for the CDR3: TGCGCCAGCAGCTCCCTAGCAACTAATGAAAAACTGTTTTTT.

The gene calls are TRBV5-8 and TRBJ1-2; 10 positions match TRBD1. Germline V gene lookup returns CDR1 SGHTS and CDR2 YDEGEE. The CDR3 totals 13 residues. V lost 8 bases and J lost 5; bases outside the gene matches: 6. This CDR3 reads CASEPGQGYGYTF. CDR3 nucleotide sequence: TGTGCCAGTGAACCGGGACAGGGGTATGGCTACACCTTC.

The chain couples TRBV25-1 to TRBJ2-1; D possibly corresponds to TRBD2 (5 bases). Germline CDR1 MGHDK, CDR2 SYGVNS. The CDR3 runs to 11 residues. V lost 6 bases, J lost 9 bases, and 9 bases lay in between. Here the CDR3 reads CASRVGSEQFF. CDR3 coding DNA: TGTGCCAGCAGGGTAGGGAGTGAGCAGTTCTTC.

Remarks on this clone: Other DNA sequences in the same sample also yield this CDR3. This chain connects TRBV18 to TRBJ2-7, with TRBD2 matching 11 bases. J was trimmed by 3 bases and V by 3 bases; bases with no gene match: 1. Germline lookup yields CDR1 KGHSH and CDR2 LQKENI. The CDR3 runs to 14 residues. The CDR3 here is CASSPGLADYEQYF. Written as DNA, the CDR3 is TGTGCCAGCTCACCGGGACTAGCGGACTACGAGCAGTACTTC.

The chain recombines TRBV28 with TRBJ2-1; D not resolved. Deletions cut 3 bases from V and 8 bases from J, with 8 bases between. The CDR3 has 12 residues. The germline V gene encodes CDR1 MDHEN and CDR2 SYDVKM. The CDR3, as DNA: TGTGCCAGCAGTTTGTTGAGCTATGAGCAGTTCTTC. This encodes CASSLLSYEQFF.

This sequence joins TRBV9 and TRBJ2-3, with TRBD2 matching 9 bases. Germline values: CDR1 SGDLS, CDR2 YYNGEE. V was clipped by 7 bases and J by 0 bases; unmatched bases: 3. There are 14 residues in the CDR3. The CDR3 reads CASGTSGSTDTQYF. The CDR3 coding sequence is TGTGCCAGCGGTACTAGCGGGAGCACAGATACGCAGTATTTT.

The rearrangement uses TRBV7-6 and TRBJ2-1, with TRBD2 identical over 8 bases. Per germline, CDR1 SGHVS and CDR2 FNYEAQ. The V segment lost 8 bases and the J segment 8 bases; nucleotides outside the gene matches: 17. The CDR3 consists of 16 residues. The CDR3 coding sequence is TGTGCCAGCGTGGCAGTAGCGGGAAATCCTATCGATGAGCAGTTCTTC. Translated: CASVAVAGNPIDEQFF.

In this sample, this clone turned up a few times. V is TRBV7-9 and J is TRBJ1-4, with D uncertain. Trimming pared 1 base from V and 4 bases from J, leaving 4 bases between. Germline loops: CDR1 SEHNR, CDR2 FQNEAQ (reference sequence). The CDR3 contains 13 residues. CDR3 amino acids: CASSLDSNEKLFF. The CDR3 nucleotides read TGTGCCAGCAGCTTAGACAGTAATGAAAAACTGTTTTTT.

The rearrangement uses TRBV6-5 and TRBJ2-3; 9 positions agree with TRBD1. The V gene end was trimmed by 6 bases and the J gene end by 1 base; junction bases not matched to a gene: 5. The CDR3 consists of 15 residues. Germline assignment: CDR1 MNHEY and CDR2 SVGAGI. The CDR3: CASRDRDRGTDTQYF. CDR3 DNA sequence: TGTGCCAGCAGGGACCGGGACAGGGGCACAGATACGCAGTATTTT.

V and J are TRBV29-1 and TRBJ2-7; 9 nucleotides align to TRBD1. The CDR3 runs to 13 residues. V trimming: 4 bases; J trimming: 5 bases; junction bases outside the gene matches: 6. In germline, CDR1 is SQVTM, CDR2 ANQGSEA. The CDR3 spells CSVGVNRGHEQYF. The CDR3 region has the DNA TGCAGCGTTGGGGTAAACAGGGGGCACGAGCAGTACTTC.

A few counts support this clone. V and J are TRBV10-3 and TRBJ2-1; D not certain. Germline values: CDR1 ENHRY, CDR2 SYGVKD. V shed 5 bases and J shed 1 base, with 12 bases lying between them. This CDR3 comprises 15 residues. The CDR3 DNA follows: TGTGCCATCAGTTCTAGGCCCGGTTCCTACAATGAGCAGTTCTTC. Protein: CAISSRPGSYNEQFF.

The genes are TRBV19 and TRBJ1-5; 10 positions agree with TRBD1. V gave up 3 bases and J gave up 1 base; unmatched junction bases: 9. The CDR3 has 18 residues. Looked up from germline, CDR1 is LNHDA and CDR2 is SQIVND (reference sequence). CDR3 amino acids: CASSMVTGGGGSNQPQHF. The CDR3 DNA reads TGTGCCAGTAGTATGGTGACAGGGGGCGGTGGGAGCAATCAGCCCCAGCATTTT.

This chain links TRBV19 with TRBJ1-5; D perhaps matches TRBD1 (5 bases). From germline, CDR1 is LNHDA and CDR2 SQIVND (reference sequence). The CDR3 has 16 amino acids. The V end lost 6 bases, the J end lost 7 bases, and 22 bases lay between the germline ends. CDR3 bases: TGTGCCAGTAGCGGTGGGGCAGGGTGGAAGGGGCAGCCCCAGCATTTT. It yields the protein CASSGGAGWKGQPQHF.

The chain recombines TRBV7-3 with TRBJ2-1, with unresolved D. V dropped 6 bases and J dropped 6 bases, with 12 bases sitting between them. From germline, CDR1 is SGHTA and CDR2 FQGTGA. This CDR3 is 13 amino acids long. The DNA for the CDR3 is TGTGCCAGCAGTCCAACACGAAGCAATGAGCAGTTCTTC. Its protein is CASSPTRSNEQFF. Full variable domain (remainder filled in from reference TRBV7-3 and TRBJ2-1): GAGVSQTPSNKVTEKGKYVELRCDPISGHTALYWYRQSLGQGPEFLIYFQGTGAADDSGLPNDRFFAVRPEGSVSTLKIQRTERGDSAVYLCASSPTRSNEQFFGPGTRLTVL.

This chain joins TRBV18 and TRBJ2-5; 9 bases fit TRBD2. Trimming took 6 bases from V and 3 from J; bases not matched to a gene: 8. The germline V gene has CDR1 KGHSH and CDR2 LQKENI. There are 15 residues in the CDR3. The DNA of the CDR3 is TGTGCCAGCTCCCGCACTAGCGGGCTAGAAGAGACCCAGTACTTC. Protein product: CASSRTSGLEETQYF.